The rows below give T cell receptor beta chains drawn from one sample of a study of T cell responses to AZD1222 COVID-19 vaccine. TCRdb's table, derived via immunoSEQ multiplex PCR, lists solely in-frame clones and lacks some. This table has 130,000 or so clones, about 90% appearing once. Sequencing used peripheral blood, obtained 28 days after the second dose of the MenACWY control vaccine. The receptors were sampled from an adult who received the MenACWY meningococcal vaccine as a control. Both conserved end residues are part of each CDR3. The order of the fields is D gene, clone size, J gene, V gene, CDR3 protein, CDR3 DNA. A D gene is named only where the DNA matches it firmly. Clone size is given for some rows only: seen once, a few or many times, or a class if the clone is expanded.

D: .; size: .; J: TRBJ1-6; V: TRBV5-6; CDR3: CASSLVSSSSYNSPLHF; DNA: TGTGCCAGCAGCTTGGTTAGCTCGAGCTCCTATAATTCACCCCTCCACTTT
D: .; size: .; J: TRBJ2-1; V: TRBV18; CDR3: CASSPLDSDYNEQFF; DNA: TGTGCCAGCTCACCGCTGGACAGTGACTACAATGAGCAGTTCTTC
D: TRBD2; size: .; J: TRBJ2-5; V: TRBV3-1/TRBV3-2; CDR3: CASSQGLAGGETQYF; DNA: TGTGCCAGCAGCCAAGGATTAGCGGGAGGTGAGACCCAGTACTTC
D: TRBD1; size: .; J: TRBJ2-1; V: TRBV24-1; CDR3: CATSDAGTGKLAPQFF; DNA: TGTGCCACCAGTGATGCCGGGACAGGGAAACTAGCCCCTCAGTTCTTC
D: .; size: .; J: TRBJ1-2; V: TRBV18; CDR3: CASSPLQGSDYGYTF; DNA: TGTGCCAGCTCACCACTGCAGGGTTCAGACTATGGCTACACCTTC
D: .; size: .; J: TRBJ1-5; V: TRBV30; CDR3: CAWSSRDPNQPQHF; DNA: TGTGCCTGGAGTTCTCGGGATCCTAATCAGCCCCAGCATTTT
D: .; size: few; J: TRBJ2-2; V: TRBV29-1; CDR3: CSVEKGYTGELFF; DNA: TGCAGCGTTGAAAAAGGGTACACCGGGGAGCTGTTTTTT
D: .; size: .; J: TRBJ1-4; V: TRBV28; CDR3: CASNSVNPEKLFF; DNA: TGTGCCAGCAATTCTGTGAACCCTGAAAAACTGTTTTTT
D: .; size: .; J: TRBJ2-3; V: TRBV7-3; CDR3: CASSLGVTDTQYF; DNA: TGTGCCAGCAGCTTAGGCGTGACAGATACGCAGTATTTT
D: .; size: .; J: TRBJ1-2; V: TRBV28; CDR3: CASQHRDYGYTF; DNA: TGTGCCAGTCAACACCGGGACTATGGCTACACCTTC
D: .; size: .; J: TRBJ1-4; V: TRBV6-5; CDR3: CASSYSGRGDEKLFF; DNA: TGTGCCAGCAGTTACTCGGGGAGGGGGGACGAAAAACTGTTTTTT
D: TRBD1; size: .; J: TRBJ2-5; V: TRBV27; CDR3: CASSLGDRGWKTQYF; DNA: TGTGCCAGCAGTTTAGGGGACAGGGGATGGAAGACCCAGTACTTC
D: .; size: .; J: TRBJ1-2; V: TRBV7-8; CDR3: CASSPGRTYGYTF; DNA: TGTGCCAGCAGCCCCGGGAGAACCTATGGCTACACCTTC
D: .; size: .; J: TRBJ1-4; V: TRBV4-3; CDR3: CASSQGTVRNEKLFF; DNA: TGCGCCAGCAGCCAAGGTACAGTGCGTAATGAAAAACTGTTTTTT
D: .; size: .; J: TRBJ1-5; V: TRBV28; CDR3: CASRPGKRNQPQHF; DNA: TGTGCCAGCAGGCCGGGAAAAAGGAATCAGCCCCAGCATTTT
D: .; size: .; J: TRBJ1-1; V: TRBV7-3; CDR3: CASSPWQGEDTEAFF; DNA: TGTGCCAGCAGCCCCTGGCAGGGTGAAGACACTGAAGCTTTCTTT
D: TRBD1; size: .; J: TRBJ2-5; V: TRBV5-6; CDR3: CASSWGQGFAETQYF; DNA: TGTGCCAGCAGCTGGGGACAGGGGTTTGCTGAGACCCAGTACTTC
D: .; size: .; J: TRBJ2-4; V: TRBV11-2; CDR3: CASSFSGRPSF; DNA: TGTGCCAGCAGCTTTTCTGGCAGGCCCTCCTTC
D: .; size: .; J: TRBJ2-1; V: TRBV3-1/TRBV3-2; CDR3: CASSQENWDNEQFF; DNA: TGTGCCAGCAGCCAGGAAAATTGGGACAATGAGCAGTTCTTC
D: TRBD1; size: .; J: TRBJ2-2; V: TRBV6-4; CDR3: CASSRDRDGTGELFF; DNA: TGTGCCAGCAGCAGGGACAGGGACGGCACCGGGGAGCTGTTTTTT
D: .; size: .; J: TRBJ1-1; V: TRBV4-2; CDR3: CASSQDLGRNTEAFF; DNA: TGTGCCAGCAGCCAAGATCTGGGCAGAAACACTGAAGCTTTCTTT
D: .; size: .; J: TRBJ2-7; V: TRBV5-5; CDR3: CASSPTPDSSYEQYF; DNA: TGTGCCAGCAGCCCAACCCCGGACAGTTCCTACGAGCAGTACTTC
D: TRBD2; size: once; J: TRBJ2-3; V: TRBV11-2; CDR3: CASSWIAGGADTQYF; DNA: TGTGCCAGCAGCTGGATAGCGGGAGGAGCAGATACGCAGTATTTT
D: .; size: .; J: TRBJ1-3; V: TRBV7-2; CDR3: CASSTFDINSGNTIYF; DNA: TGTGCCAGCAGCACATTCGACATCAACTCTGGAAACACCATATATTTT
D: .; size: .; J: TRBJ2-7; V: TRBV18; CDR3: CASSPRGYEQYF; DNA: TGTGCCAGCTCTCCCCGAGGGTACGAGCAGTACTTC
D: TRBD1; size: .; J: TRBJ2-1; V: TRBV7-7; CDR3: CASSPLGTGNNEQFF; DNA: TGTGCTAGCAGCCCCCTGGGGACAGGGAACAATGAGCAGTTCTTC
D: .; size: .; J: TRBJ2-5; V: TRBV3-1/TRBV3-2; CDR3: CASSQGAGDQETQYF; DNA: TGTGCCAGCAGCCAAGGTGCAGGAGACCAAGAGACCCAGTACTTC
D: .; size: few; J: TRBJ1-2; V: TRBV7-2; CDR3: CASSLALTLAGYTF; DNA: TGTGCCAGCAGCTTAGCCTTGACCCTAGCTGGCTACACCTTC
D: .; size: .; J: TRBJ2-3; V: TRBV7-3; CDR3: CASSLRGTSTDTQYF; DNA: TGTGCCAGCAGCTTACGGGGCACTAGCACAGATACGCAGTATTTT
D: .; size: .; J: TRBJ2-5; V: TRBV11-2; CDR3: CASSPGTNQETQYF; DNA: TGTGCCAGCAGCCCTGGAACCAACCAAGAGACCCAGTACTTC
D: .; size: .; J: TRBJ2-7; V: TRBV19; CDR3: CASSDGTQTYEQYF; DNA: TGTGCCAGTAGTGATGGGACCCAGACCTACGAGCAGTACTTC
D: TRBD2; size: .; J: TRBJ2-1; V: TRBV7-9; CDR3: CASSLGPSGGPDEQFF; DNA: TGTGCCAGCAGCTTAGGGCCTAGCGGGGGTCCCGATGAGCAGTTCTTC
D: TRBD2; size: .; J: TRBJ2-1; V: TRBV5-1; CDR3: CASSLTAGVMDEQFF; DNA: TGCGCCAGCAGCTTGACGGCGGGAGTCATGGATGAGCAGTTCTTC
D: TRBD1; size: .; J: TRBJ2-7; V: TRBV19; CDR3: CASSVPGGLYEQYF; DNA: TGTGCCAGTAGTGTTCCAGGGGGCTTGTACGAGCAGTACTTC
D: TRBD1; size: once; J: TRBJ2-1; V: TRBV2; CDR3: CASRVSGTGGEGQFF; DNA: TGTGCCAGCAGGGTATCCGGGACAGGGGGCGAGGGGCAGTTCTTC
D: TRBD1; size: once; J: TRBJ1-4; V: TRBV5-1; CDR3: CATATGQPNEKLFF; DNA: TGCGCCACAGCAACGGGACAGCCTAATGAAAAACTGTTTTTT
D: TRBD1; size: .; J: TRBJ1-4; V: TRBV7-2; CDR3: CASSRDRVNEKLFF; DNA: TGTGCCAGCAGCCGGGACAGGGTGAATGAAAAACTGTTTTTT
D: .; size: .; J: TRBJ2-2; V: TRBV11-3; CDR3: CASSPRTGGRELFF; DNA: TGTGCCAGCAGCCCCCGGACAGGAGGGAGGGAGCTGTTTTTT